This TCR beta chain was identified during a study of blood T cell repertoires in COVID-19. Looking at the study overall: Both acute and convalescent COVID-19 samples were obtained from the United States, Italy and Spain. The cDNA or gDNA used as material had been derived from T cells, B-cell-depleted T cells, or PBMCs.

Per the original data handling: Estimation of nucleated cell counts was performed using reference gene primer amplification. Libraries were prepared by immunoSEQ multiplex PCR; TCRdb keeps only in-frame clonotypes and omits some of them. V, J and clone size were drawn from that table, and D and trimming were deduced from the DNA. The sample contains tens of thousands of clones, approximately 85% of which appear only once. In this sample, this clone turned up once. The CDR3 length is 12 residues. Trimming stripped 4 bases from V and 6 bases from J, with 9 bases between. Germline V lookup: CDR1 LNHDA, CDR2 SQIVND (reference sequence).

Sequences were obtained from peripheral blood. This TCR came from a human donor in a cohort sampled during active COVID-19. The chain combines TRBV19 with TRBJ1-1; D not resolved. In DNA, the CDR3 is TGTGCCAGTAGTACAGGTGGCCCTGAAGCTTTCTTT. This translates into CASSTGGPEAFF.